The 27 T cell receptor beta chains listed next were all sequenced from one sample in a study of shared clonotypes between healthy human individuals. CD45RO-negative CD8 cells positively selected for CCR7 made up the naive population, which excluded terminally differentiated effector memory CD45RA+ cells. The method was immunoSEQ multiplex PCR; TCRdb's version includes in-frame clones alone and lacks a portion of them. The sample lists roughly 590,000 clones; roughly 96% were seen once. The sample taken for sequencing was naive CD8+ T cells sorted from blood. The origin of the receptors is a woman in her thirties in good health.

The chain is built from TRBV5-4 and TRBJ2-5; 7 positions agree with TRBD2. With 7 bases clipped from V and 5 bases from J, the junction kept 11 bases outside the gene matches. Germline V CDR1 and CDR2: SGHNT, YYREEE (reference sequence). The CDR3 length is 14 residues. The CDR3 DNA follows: TGTGCCAGCGGGTTGGCGGGAGAGTCGGAGACCCAGTACTTC. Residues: CASGLAGESETQYF.

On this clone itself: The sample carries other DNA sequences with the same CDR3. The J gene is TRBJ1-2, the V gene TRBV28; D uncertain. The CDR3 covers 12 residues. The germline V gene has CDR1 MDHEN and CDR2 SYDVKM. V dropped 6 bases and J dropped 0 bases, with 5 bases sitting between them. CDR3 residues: CASSPSNYGYTF. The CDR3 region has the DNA TGTGCCAGCAGCCCCTCTAACTATGGCTACACCTTC.

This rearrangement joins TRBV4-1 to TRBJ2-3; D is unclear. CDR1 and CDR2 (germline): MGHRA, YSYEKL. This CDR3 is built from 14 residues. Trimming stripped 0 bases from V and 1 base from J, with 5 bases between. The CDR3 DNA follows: TGCGCCAGCAGCCAAGATCTGGGCACAGATACGCAGTATTTT. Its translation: CASSQDLGTDTQYF.

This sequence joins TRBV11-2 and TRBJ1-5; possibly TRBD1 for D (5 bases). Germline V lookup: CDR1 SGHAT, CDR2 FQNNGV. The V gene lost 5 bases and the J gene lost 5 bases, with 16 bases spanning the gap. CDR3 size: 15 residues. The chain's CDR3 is CASSPEGRIDQPQHF. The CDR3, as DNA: TGTGCCAGCAGCCCAGAGGGACGGATAGATCAGCCCCAGCATTTT.

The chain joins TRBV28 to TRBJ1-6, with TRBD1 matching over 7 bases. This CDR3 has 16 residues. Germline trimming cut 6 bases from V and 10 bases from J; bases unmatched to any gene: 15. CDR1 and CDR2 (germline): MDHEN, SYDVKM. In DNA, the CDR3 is TGTGCCAGCAGGCCTCGGGGTAGGGGGCGTAGATCACCCCTCCACTTT. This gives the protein CASRPRGRGRRSPLHF.

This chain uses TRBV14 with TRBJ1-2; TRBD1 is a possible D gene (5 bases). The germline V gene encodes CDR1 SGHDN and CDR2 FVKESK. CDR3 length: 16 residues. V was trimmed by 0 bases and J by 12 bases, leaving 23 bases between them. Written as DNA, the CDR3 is TGTGCCAGCAGCCAAGATCGGCAGGGCTACCTCCTTTTTGACACCTTC. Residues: CASSQDRQGYLLFDTF.

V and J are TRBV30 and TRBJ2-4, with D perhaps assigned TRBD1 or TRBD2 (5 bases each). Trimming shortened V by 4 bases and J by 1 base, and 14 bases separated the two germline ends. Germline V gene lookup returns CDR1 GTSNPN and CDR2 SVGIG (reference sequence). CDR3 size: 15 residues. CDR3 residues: CAWKGPGVAKNIQYF. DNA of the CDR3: TGTGCCTGGAAGGGACCCGGGGTGGCCAAAAACATTCAGTACTTC.

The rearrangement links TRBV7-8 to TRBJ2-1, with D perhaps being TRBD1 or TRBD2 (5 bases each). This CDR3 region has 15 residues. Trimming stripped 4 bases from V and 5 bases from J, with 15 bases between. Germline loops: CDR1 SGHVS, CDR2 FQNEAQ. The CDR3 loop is CASSWPGREDNEQFF. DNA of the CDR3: TGTGCCAGCAGCTGGCCAGGGAGAGAGGACAATGAGCAGTTCTTC.

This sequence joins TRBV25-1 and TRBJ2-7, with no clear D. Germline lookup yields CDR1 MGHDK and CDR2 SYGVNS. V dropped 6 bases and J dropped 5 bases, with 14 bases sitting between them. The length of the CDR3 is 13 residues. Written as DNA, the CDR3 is TGTGCCAGCAGGCTGAACTTGGAAGACGAGCAGTACTTC. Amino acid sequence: CASRLNLEDEQYF.

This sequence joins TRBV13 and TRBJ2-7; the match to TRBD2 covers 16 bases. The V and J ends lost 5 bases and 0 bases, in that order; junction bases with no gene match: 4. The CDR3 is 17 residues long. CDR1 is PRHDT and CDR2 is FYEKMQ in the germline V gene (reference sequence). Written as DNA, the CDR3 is TGTGCCAGCAGCCAGGGACTAGCGGGAGGGTCCTCCTACGAGCAGTACTTC. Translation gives CASSQGLAGGSSYEQYF. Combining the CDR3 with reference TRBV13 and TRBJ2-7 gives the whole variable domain AAGVIQSPRHLIKEKRETATLKCYPIPRHDTVYWYQQGPGQDPQFLISFYEKMQSDKGSIPDRFSAQQFSDYHSELNMSSLELGDSALYFCASSQGLAGGSSYEQYFGPGTRLTVT.

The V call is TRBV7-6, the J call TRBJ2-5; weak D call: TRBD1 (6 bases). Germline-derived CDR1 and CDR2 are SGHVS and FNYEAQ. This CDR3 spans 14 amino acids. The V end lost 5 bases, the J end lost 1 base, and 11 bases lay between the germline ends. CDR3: CASSVQGGQETQYF. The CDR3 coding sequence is TGTGCCAGCAGCGTACAGGGTGGCCAAGAGACCCAGTACTTC.

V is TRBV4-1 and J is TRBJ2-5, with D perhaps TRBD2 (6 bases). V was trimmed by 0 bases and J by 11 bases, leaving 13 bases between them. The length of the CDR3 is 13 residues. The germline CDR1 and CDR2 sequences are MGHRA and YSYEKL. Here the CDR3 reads CASSQDYRLEQYF. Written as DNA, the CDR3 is TGCGCCAGCAGCCAAGACTATAGACTAGAGCAGTACTTC.

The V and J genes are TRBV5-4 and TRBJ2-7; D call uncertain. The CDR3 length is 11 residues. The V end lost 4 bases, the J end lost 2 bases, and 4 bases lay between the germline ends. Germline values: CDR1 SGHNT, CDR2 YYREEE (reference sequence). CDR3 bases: TGTGCCAGCAGCGCCCCCTACGAGCAGTACTTC. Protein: CASSAPYEQYF.

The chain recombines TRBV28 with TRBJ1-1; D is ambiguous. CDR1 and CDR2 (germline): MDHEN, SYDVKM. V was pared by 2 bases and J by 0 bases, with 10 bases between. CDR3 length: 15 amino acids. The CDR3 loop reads CASSLARQLNTEAFF. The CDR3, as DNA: TGTGCCAGCAGTTTAGCAAGGCAACTGAACACTGAAGCTTTCTTT.

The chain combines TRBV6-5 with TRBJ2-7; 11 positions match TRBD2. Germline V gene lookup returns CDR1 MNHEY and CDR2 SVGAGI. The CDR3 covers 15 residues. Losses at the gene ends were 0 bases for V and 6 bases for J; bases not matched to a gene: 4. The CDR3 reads CASSYSLLAGGEQYF. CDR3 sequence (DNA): TGTGCCAGCAGTTACTCCCTCCTAGCGGGAGGCGAGCAGTACTTC.

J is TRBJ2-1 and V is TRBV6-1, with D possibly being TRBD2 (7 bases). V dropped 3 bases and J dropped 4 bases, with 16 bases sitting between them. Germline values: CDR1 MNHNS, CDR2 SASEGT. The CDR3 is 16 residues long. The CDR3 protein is CASSDRGAYFYNEQFF. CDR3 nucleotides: TGTGCCAGCAGTGATCGGGGGGCTTACTTTTACAATGAGCAGTTCTTC.

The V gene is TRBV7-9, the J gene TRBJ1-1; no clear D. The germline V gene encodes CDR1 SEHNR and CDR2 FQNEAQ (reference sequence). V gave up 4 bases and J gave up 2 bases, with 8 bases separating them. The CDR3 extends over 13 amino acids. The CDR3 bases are TGTGCCAGCAGCTCAAGGAAAAACACTGAAGCTTTCTTT. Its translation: CASSSRKNTEAFF.

In DNA, the CDR3 is TGCGCCAGCAGCTTGTGGCAGGGCAGCGAGCAGTACTTC. It translates to CASSLWQGSEQYF. The chain couples TRBV5-1 to TRBJ2-7; possibly TRBD1 for D (5 bases). This CDR3 has 13 amino acids. Trimming left V 1 base short and J 6 bases short, with 11 bases between. The germline gives CDR1 SGHRS, CDR2 YFSETQ.

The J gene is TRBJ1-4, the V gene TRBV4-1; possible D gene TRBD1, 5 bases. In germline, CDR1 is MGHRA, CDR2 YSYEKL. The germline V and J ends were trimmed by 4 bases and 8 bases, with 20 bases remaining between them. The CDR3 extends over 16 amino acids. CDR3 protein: CASSPRLVREGEKLFF. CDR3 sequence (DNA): TGCGCCAGCAGCCCCCGCCTCGTCAGGGAGGGAGAAAAACTGTTTTTT.

The CDR3 DNA follows: TGTGCCAGCAGTTCCAGGGGGCGAGTCTATGGCTACACCTTC. Its translation is CASSSRGRVYGYTF. This chain uses TRBV28 with TRBJ1-2, with 8 bases aligning to TRBD1. This CDR3 comprises 14 residues. Germline V gives CDR1 MDHEN, CDR2 SYDVKM. Losses at the gene ends were 4 bases for V and 4 bases for J; bases not matched to a gene: 5.

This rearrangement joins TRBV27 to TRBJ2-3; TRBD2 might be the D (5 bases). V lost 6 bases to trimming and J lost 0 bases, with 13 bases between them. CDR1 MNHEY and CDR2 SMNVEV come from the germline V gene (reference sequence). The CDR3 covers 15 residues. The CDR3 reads CASSPDSASTDTQYF. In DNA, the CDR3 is TGTGCCAGCAGCCCGGATAGCGCAAGCACAGATACGCAGTATTTT.

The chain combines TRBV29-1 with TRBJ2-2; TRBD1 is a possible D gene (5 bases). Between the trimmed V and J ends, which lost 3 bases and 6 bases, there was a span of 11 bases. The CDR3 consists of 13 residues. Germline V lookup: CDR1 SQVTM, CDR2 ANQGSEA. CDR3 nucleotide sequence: TGCAGCGTTGATAGGGGCGTTGCCGGGGAGCTGTTTTTT. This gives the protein CSVDRGVAGELFF.

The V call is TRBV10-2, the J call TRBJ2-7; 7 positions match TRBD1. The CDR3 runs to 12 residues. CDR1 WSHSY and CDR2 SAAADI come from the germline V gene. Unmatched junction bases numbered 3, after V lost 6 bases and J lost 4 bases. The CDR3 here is CASSVQGYEQYF. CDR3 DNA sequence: TGCGCCAGCAGCGTACAGGGGTACGAGCAGTACTTC.

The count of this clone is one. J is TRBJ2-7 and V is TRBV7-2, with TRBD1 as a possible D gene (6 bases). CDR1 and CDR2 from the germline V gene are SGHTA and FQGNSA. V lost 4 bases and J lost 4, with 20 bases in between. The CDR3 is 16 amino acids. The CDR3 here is CASSSVTGPSNYEQYF. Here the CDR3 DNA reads TGTGCCAGCAGCTCTGTAACAGGGCCAAGCAATTACGAGCAGTACTTC.

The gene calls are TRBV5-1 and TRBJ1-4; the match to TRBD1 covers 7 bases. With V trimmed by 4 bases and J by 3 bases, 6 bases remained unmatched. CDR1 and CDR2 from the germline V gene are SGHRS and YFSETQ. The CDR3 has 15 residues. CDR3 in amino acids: CASSLTGVPNEKLFF. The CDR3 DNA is TGCGCCAGCAGCCTTACAGGGGTACCTAATGAAAAACTGTTTTTT.

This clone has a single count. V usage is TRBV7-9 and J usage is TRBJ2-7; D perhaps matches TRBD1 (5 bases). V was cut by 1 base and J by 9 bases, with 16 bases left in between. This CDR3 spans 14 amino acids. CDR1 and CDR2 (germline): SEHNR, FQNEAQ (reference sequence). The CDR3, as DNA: TGTGCCAGCAGCTTAGGCCAGGGCATAATTGGGCAGTACTTC. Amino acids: CASSLGQGIIGQYF.

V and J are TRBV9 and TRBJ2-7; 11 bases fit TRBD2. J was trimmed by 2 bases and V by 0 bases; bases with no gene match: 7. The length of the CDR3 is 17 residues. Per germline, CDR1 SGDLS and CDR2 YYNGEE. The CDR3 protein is CASSVGVLAGETYEQYF. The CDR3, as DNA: TGTGCCAGCAGCGTAGGCGTACTAGCGGGGGAGACCTACGAGCAGTACTTC.